Described below is a single T cell receptor beta chain sequence and its context. There is no known antigen for this receptor. The sample holds no much larger clone one base away, and base qualities are not on file. CDR1 and CDR2 were assigned from the germline V gene (reference sequence) as LNHDA and SQIVND. Here V drops 1 base and J drops 7 bases, and the junction holds 19 bases not matched to any gene. From cysteine to phenylalanine, the CDR3 is 20 amino acids long. Left in the record is the CDR3 DNA by itself, 60 bases read in frame from the first base. Libraries were made using the immunoSEQ multiplex PCR assay. TCRdb obtained this table from immuneACCESS and retained in-frame rearrangements with V and J assigned. These tables miss some clones; where compared with another copy, unresolved V genes account for less than half of the shortfall, and the remainder is unexplained. The table for this sample lists 720,000 or so clones; roughly 85% of them were counted only once. The ten largest account for 0.0095% to 0.013% of the sample.

This record belongs to a study of shared T cell receptors in the human thymus (dated by TCRdb to about 2021). Context from the whole study: The study examined how self-reactive, shared T-cell receptor alpha chains are generated in the human thymus.

These data also formed part of another study, on human thymus T cells. From the second report: The donors were immunologically healthy infants in Finland who had open corrective cardiac surgery for congenital heart defects. Thymus tissue was obtained as surgical resects removed during corrective cardiac surgery. V and J gene segment usage appeared biased in both thymic and peripheral blood repertoires. The related research found that thymic TCR repertoires overlapped highly between unrelated individuals. The study used eight infant thymus samples plus four related peripheral blood samples to characterize TCR alpha and beta repertoires. Donor ages ranged from about 7 to 244 days, and the cohort comprised 5 to 7 male and a couple of female infants. Thymocytes were mechanically released from the tissue and were stored as pellets of roughly 10-34 million cells at -70 degrees C. A QIAsymphony instrument was used to extract genomic DNA from frozen cell pellets. TCRB and TCRAD loci were amplified from a standardized quantity of quality-controlled genomic DNA using the immunoSEQ multiplex PCR assay. The amplicons spanned the V(D)J region and were long enough to cover the CDR3 and allow V and J genes to be identified. Amplicon sequencing was performed on an Illumina platform through the commercial immunoSEQ service. Primer bias and sequencing errors were corrected using previously described methods, and TCRAD and TCRB definitions followed the IMGT database. The repertoires were analysed using immunoSEQ Analyzer 3.0 and VDJTools for basic statistics, V/J segment usage, diversity estimates, rarefaction and pairwise overlap. Diversity was estimated with Chao1, ChaoE, Efron-Thisted, Shannon and inverse Simpson indices, and also on datasets down-sampled to the smallest sample. Repertoire overlap was determined by strict matching of CDR3 nucleotide sequence, V gene and J gene, and Jaccard-based multidimensional scaling clustering was applied. On average, about 800,000 unique TCRB clonotypes were obtained from thymus samples, compared with approximately 82,000 from blood samples.

The chain was built from TRBV19 and TRBJ2-1; 10 bases in the middle match TRBD2. The sequencing input was thymocytes. This receptor was identified in a girl under two years old with a congenital heart defect. Donor details come from another sample of the same person, matched by shared clones. CDR3 region: CASSIAGHWGRAGGQNEQFF. The nucleotide sequence reads TGTGCCAGTAGTATAGCTGGGCACTGGGGAAGAGCGGGGGGGCAGAATGAGCAGTTCTTC.